Listed here is a single TCR beta chain. Its antigen target is currently unknown. No much larger clone is present one base from it, and per-base qualities are unavailable. The source of the sample is a study of shared clonotypes between healthy human individuals (dated by TCRdb to 2020 to 2022). About the investigation overall: The cohort comprised a couple of women and a few men aged 18 to 49 years. Per donor, leukapheresis produced somewhere between about 0.8 and 9 billion PBMCs. Per donor, three plates each were used for CD4 naive and CD4 memory, two for CD8 naive, and one for CD8 memory. Different laboratories and diverse techniques were used to prepare libraries and sequence TCR repertoires, to increase sequencing depth and limit assay-specific biases. To estimate repertoire size and how much clonotype sharing occurs between individuals, the study deeply sequenced the blood TCR repertoires of five healthy adults. The paper as a whole reports these results and caveats: Sharing across several donors was observed for approximately 5% of naive CD4, 3% to 3.5% of naive CD8, 2% to 2.5% of memory CD4, and around 0.42% of memory CD8 clonotypes. Because the study included a small number of donors, the genetic and exposure-history diversity represented was limited. Pairwise subsampling led to the expectation that sequencing depth would affect the degree of clonotype sharing among donors. Sampling was restricted to blood, and TCR repertoires in tissues likely differ from the TCR repertoires found in blood. Naive subsets generally had larger estimated clonotype richness than memory subsets. Incomplete sequencing was indicated by rarefaction of sorted-subset datasets, despite the large sequencing depth. Compared with non-shared clonotypes, clonotypes shared by all four sorted-subset donors had higher generation probabilities.

The donors were healthy, HIV-negative adults with no recently reported acute infections or vaccinations. Every donor was a Caucasian adult living in Nashville, Tennessee, USA. CD4+ T cells were enriched through magnetic negative selection, after which naive cells were positively selected on CD45RA and the remaining negative fraction served as the memory subset. After blood collection by leukapheresis, PBMCs were isolated using Ficoll-Histopaque density gradient centrifugation and then cryopreserved in the vapor phase of liquid nitrogen. Purity and quantity of every magnetically sorted T cell population were checked by analytical flow cytometry. From each sorted fraction, genomic DNA was isolated and quantified by UV absorbance on a Nanodrop 2000c. Using the deep immunoSEQ assay, TCR CDR3 regions were amplified from genomic DNA by multiplex PCR. Extracted genomic DNA from each cell subset was spread evenly across all wells of several immunoSEQ 96-well plates, with each plate serving as a replicate. Each replicate PCR for sorted subsets received about 220 ng genomic DNA, equal to about 30,000 T cell genomes. Purified libraries were quantified with a Qubit 3.0 fluorometer, sized on a Bioanalyzer 2100, and re-quantified with the KAPA Library Quantification kit. Every immunoSEQ 96-well plate was sequenced on a dedicated single-read 150-cycle Illumina NextSeq 550 flow cell. Turning to the authors' computational methods: Because the immunoSEQ output held only junctional sequences and lacked quality scores, the filtering could not match the filtering applied to full-length reads. Sequences were annotated with PyIR, a Python wrapper for IgBLAST v1.9, using IMGT germline references to assign V/J genes and CDR3. Any read was removed if the V/J assignment was weak (E-value above 1e-6), the CDR3 was missing, or the read contained stop codons, out-of-frame junctions, or ambiguous translated residues. V3J clonotypes were defined as sequences sharing the same inferred V gene, J gene, and CDR3 amino acid sequence. To compute the percentage overlap between repertoires, the number of shared unique clonotypes was divided by the size of the smaller repertoire. RTK rarefaction, the Chao1 estimator, and Recon v2.1 estimates of unobserved clonotypes were used to assess repertoire richness. OLGA was used to compute generation probabilities for all TCRbeta clonotypes that the gDNA method yielded from several donors. TCRdb carries this immuneACCESS record with in-frame sequences only. Its versions omit some clonotypes, under half of them owing to an unresolved V gene in the studies checked, with the rest unexplained. V and J calls and clone size follow that table, whereas D and trimming were derived from the DNA. Within this sample are approximately 2,000,000 clones, with around 92% of them counted one time only. About 0.41% of the sample goes to the ten largest clones.

This sequence was found in a man aged 18 to 29 in good health. Some clones in this sample may be carry-over from other donors' samples. Sample: naive CD4+ T cells from PBMCs. The cell subset or site label here, explained by the study, means: CD45RA+ positively selected.

The nucleotide sequence reads as follows: TGTGCCTGGAGTGGACCGGAGAGCAATCAGCCCCAGCATTTT. The resulting protein is CAWSGPESNQPQHF. The chain is assembled from TRBV30 and TRBJ1-5, with no reliable assignment of the D segment. V was cut back by 1 base and J by 1 base, leaving a gap of 8 bases between them. Taken from the germline V gene (reference sequence), the CDR1 and CDR2 loops are GTSNPN and SVGIG. From the cysteine up to the phenylalanine, the CDR3 has a length of 14 residues. The only DNA kept is the CDR3, 42 bases in frame from the first base.